This T cell receptor (beta chain) was sequenced for a study of blood T cell repertoires in COVID-19. About the study: The United States, Italy and Spain supplied acute and convalescent COVID-19 samples. In each case, the material was cDNA or gDNA derived from T cells, B-cell-depleted T cells, or PBMCs.

Followed over time, Seattle patients had been enrolled while infection was active. In the original analysis: Amplification from reference gene primers served as the basis for estimated nucleated cell counts. Clones were read by immunoSEQ multiplex PCR, and TCRdb kept only the in-frame ones, dropping some. Clonal size and the V and J genes are those of that table, whereas D and trimming came from the DNA. The sample has 400,000 or so clones; about nine tenths are singletons. Source material: peripheral blood. The clonotype was recovered from a middle-aged woman with COVID-19, enrolled during active disease.

CDR3 sequence reads: CASSRRLMNTEAFF. The CDR3 DNA follows: TGCGCCAGCAGCCGGCGACTCATGAACACTGAAGCTTTCTTT. The gene calls are TRBV4-3 and TRBJ1-1, with no clear D. CDR1 is LGHNA and CDR2 is YSLEER in the germline V gene. Trimming pared 4 bases from V and 0 bases from J, leaving 9 bases between. This CDR3 is 14 amino acids long.